This T cell receptor beta chain was obtained from a study of vaccination effects on CD4 cells after COVID-19. Of note for this clone: The target antigen is unknown. The germline gene is not matched at one end of the junction; a read error may be the cause.

ViraFEST expansion of antigen-specific CD4+ T cells with viral peptide pools preceded sequencing. It was after roughly ten days of culture that CD4+ T cells were isolated. A positive SARS-CoV-2 PCR test fell between March and December 2020. Cultures given an HIV-1 Nef peptide pool acted as the negative control. At days 3 and 7, half of the medium was exchanged for IL-2 medium. Generated by immunoSEQ multiplex PCR, the TCRdb table keeps only in-frame clones and is missing some. The sample has 70,000 or so clones, more than 65% seen once. Germline V CDR1 and CDR2: LGHNA, YNFKEQ. There are 15 residues in the CDR3.

Sequencing used CD4+ T cells from PBMCs cultured with HIV peptides, obtained before COVID-19 vaccination. Indicated subset: HIV-1 Nef peptide pool negative control/reference culture. The gene calls are TRBV4-2 and TRBJ1-6; 9 nucleotides agree with TRBD1. This receptor was obtained from a human donor who had a prior SARS-CoV-2 infection. The CDR3 loop reads CASTQEGQGTSPLHF. The CDR3 nucleotides are TGTGCCAGCACCCAAGAGGGACAGGGCACATCACCCCTCCACTTT.